This note documents a single T cell receptor (beta chain) sequence. MiXCR was run by TCRdb on the reads, yielding one entry per CDR3 protein. This table holds 60,000 to 70,000 distinct CDR3 sequences, 21% found once. This CDR3 has 15 residues. CDR1 KGHSH and CDR2 LQKENI come from the germline V gene. With 4 bases clipped from V and 3 bases from J, the junction kept 5 bases outside the gene matches. This sample stems from a study of lung T cells in sarcoidosis with Löfgren's syndrome. This rearrangement joins TRBV18 to TRBJ2-7; 11 bases align to TRBD2. Specimen: CD4+ T cells from PBMCs. The origin of this receptor is a human donor with sarcoidosis (Löfgren's syndrome or another form), or a control subject (not recorded which). The CDR3 loop is CASSLGTSGYYEQYF. The CDR3 DNA sequence: TGTGCCAGCTCACTGGGGACTAGCGGCTACTACGAGCAGTACTTC.